This T cell receptor beta chain was retrieved from a study of shared clonotypes between healthy human individuals. General study results and limits: Four donors had around 5% of their naive CD4 clonotypes in common.

Deep-level settings were used for running the assay. Only in-frame clones appear in the TCRdb table, and some are missing; sequencing was by immunoSEQ multiplex PCR. The data show around 1.1 million clones, about 84% seen once. The V gene end was trimmed by 5 bases and the J gene end by 2 bases; junction bases not matched to a gene: 8. The CDR3 runs to 15 residues. Germline CDR1 is SEHNR and CDR2 is FQNEAQ (reference sequence). Partitioning of CD4+ cells yielded a CD45RA+ naive subset and a CD45RA-negative memory subset. A single count supports this clone. Its antigen remains unidentified. The source material was memory CD4+ T cells from PBMCs. The subset was: CD45RA-negative fraction. The genes are TRBV7-9 and TRBJ1-2, with 7 bases aligning to TRBD1. The TCR sequence derives from a man aged 18 to 29 in good health. Some clones in this sample may be carry-over from other donors' samples. DNA of the CDR3: TGTGCCAGCAGCGCCGGACAGGATCGGAACTATGGCTACACCTTC. As protein: CASSAGQDRNYGYTF. The full variable domain, its missing parts supplied by reference TRBV7-9 and TRBJ1-2, is DTGVSQNPRHKITKRGQNVTFRCDPISEHNRLYWYRQTLGQGPEFLTYFQNEAQLEKSRLLSDRFSAERPKGSFSTLEIQRTEQGDSAMYLCASSAGQDRNYGYTFGSGTRLTVV.